This T cell receptor (beta chain) emerged from a study of T-cell memory formation after mild COVID-19. Study-wide background: Among the donors, TCR clusters were largely specific to each donor. Study findings and constraints: Contracting clones from day 15 to 85 had balanced CD4/CD8; later expanders favoured CD4+. Contracting CD8+ clones were enriched in EMRA, CD4+ mainly in CM and EM.

Barcoded TCR alpha and TCR beta cDNA libraries with UMIs came from 5'RACE using constant-segment primers. A single record per CDR3 protein comes from TCRdb applying MiXCR to the 5' RACE reads. The sample holds fewer than 150,000 distinct CDR3 sequences, approximately 21% seen once. CDR1 is SGHAT and CDR2 is FQNNGV in the germline V gene. This CDR3 is 16 amino acids long. J lost 4 bases, V lost 5 bases, and 10 bases had no gene match. This clonotype was picked up a small number of times. Its antigen is not known. The sequence came from a man between 18 and 29 years old who had mild COVID-19 (a few samples of this study predate the infection). Cell type and time point are not known. The chain carries TRBV11-2 and TRBJ2-2; TRBD1 aligns across 7 bases. What was sequenced was PBMCs or a T cell subset sorted from them (not recorded which). CDR3 sequence reads: CASSPHRGQGTGELFF. Written as DNA, the CDR3 is TGTGCCAGCAGCCCCCATAGGGGGCAGGGCACCGGGGAGCTGTTTTTT.